A selection of T cell receptor beta chains follows, all from one sample in a study of cytomegalovirus exposure and HLA in healthy donors. Sequenced by immunoSEQ multiplex PCR; TCRdb stores in-frame clones only, minus some. The data show 100,000 to 150,000 clones, about 80% seen once. Sequencing was carried out using PBMCs. These receptors were collected from a man aged 25-45 years in good health and CMV-seronegative. Each CDR3 is given with its conserved first and last residue. D genes are given only for firm matches. Not every row has a clone size; where given, it reads once, few, many or a size class.

D: -
V: TRBV6-6
size: -
J: TRBJ2-7
CDR3: CASQGSFYEQYF
DNA: TGTGCCAGCCAGGGATCTTTCTACGAGCAGTACTTC

D: TRBD1
V: TRBV11-3
size: -
J: TRBJ1-1
CDR3: CASRSEGQTNTEAFF
DNA: TGTGCCAGCAGGTCTGAGGGACAGACGAACACTGAAGCTTTCTTT

D: TRBD2
V: TRBV27
size: -
J: TRBJ2-1
CDR3: CASSFRSSGNEQFF
DNA: TGTGCCAGCAGTTTCCGATCTAGCGGCAATGAGCAGTTCTTC

D: TRBD1
V: TRBV5-4
size: -
J: TRBJ1-4
CDR3: CASSQGQGMYEKLFF
DNA: TGTGCCAGCAGCCAAGGACAGGGAATGTATGAAAAACTGTTTTTT

D: -
V: TRBV28
size: -
J: TRBJ2-4
CDR3: CASSLGFFGQDKNIQYF
DNA: -

D: TRBD1
V: TRBV2
size: -
J: TRBJ2-6
CDR3: CAGAGTGQGGANVLPF
DNA: TGTGCCGGCGCCGGGACAGGGCAGGGTGGGGCCAACGTCCTGCCTTTC

D: -
V: TRBV5-6
size: few
J: TRBJ1-1
CDR3: CASSLAQAMNTEAFF
DNA: TGTGCCAGCAGCTTGGCCCAGGCCATGAACACTGAAGCTTTCTTT

D: -
V: TRBV6-6
size: -
J: TRBJ2-7
CDR3: CASSRLTYYEQYF
DNA: TGTGCCAGCAGTCGACTGACCTACTACGAGCAGTACTTC

D: -
V: TRBV19
size: -
J: TRBJ1-1
CDR3: CASIPTDSDPEAFF
DNA: TGTGCCAGTATCCCCACCGACAGTGACCCTGAAGCTTTCTTT

D: TRBD2
V: TRBV9
size: -
J: TRBJ2-6
CDR3: CASSEGLAGVAFPGANVLTF
DNA: TGTGCCAGCAGCGAGGGACTAGCGGGAGTTGCTTTCCCTGGGGCCAACGTCCTGACTTTC

D: -
V: TRBV4-1
size: -
J: TRBJ1-1
CDR3: CASSQASHMNTEAFF
DNA: TGCGCCAGCAGCCAAGCGTCACACATGAACACTGAAGCTTTCTTT

D: TRBD2
V: TRBV30
size: -
J: TRBJ2-3
CDR3: CAWSVSGRATDTQYF
DNA: TGTGCCTGGAGTGTTAGCGGGAGGGCGACAGATACGCAGTATTTT

D: TRBD1
V: TRBV6-5
size: -
J: TRBJ2-3
CDR3: CASSSLQGGSTDTQYF
DNA: TGTGCCAGCAGTTCCCTACAGGGGGGAAGCACAGATACGCAGTATTTT

D: -
V: TRBV6-5
size: once
J: TRBJ1-5
CDR3: CASSFDRSFQPQNF
DNA: TGTGCCAGCAGTTTCGACAGGAGCTTTCAGCCCCAGAATTTT

D: TRBD2
V: TRBV5-1
size: -
J: TRBJ2-5
CDR3: CASSAWGGQETQYF
DNA: TGCGCCAGCAGCGCATGGGGGGGGCAAGAGACCCAGTACTTC

D: -
V: TRBV6-6
size: -
J: TRBJ2-1
CDR3: CASSLTANEQFF
DNA: TGTGCCAGCAGCCTGACTGCTAATGAGCAGTTCTTC

D: TRBD2
V: TRBV11-2
size: -
J: TRBJ2-5
CDR3: CASSPSGGGETQYF
DNA: TGTGCCAGCAGCCCATCGGGAGGGGGGGAGACCCAGTACTTC

D: TRBD2
V: TRBV4-3
size: few
J: TRBJ2-7
CDR3: CASSQDDTGGSYEQYF
DNA: TGCGCCAGCAGCCAAGATGATACGGGAGGCTCCTACGAGCAGTACTTC

D: -
V: TRBV7-8
size: -
J: TRBJ2-7
CDR3: CASSSPVAEQYF
DNA: TGTGCCAGCAGCTCCCCTGTGGCCGAGCAGTACTTC

D: TRBD2
V: TRBV28
size: -
J: TRBJ2-7
CDR3: CASSDLGLAASYEQYF
DNA: TGTGCCAGCAGTGATCTAGGGCTAGCGGCCTCCTACGAGCAGTACTTC

D: -
V: TRBV11-2
size: -
J: TRBJ2-7
CDR3: CASSLDASWDEQYF
DNA: TGTGCCAGCAGCTTAGACGCTAGCTGGGACGAGCAGTACTTC

D: -
V: TRBV13
size: few
J: TRBJ2-7
CDR3: CASSLFDEQYF
DNA: TGTGCCAGCAGCCTCTTCGACGAGCAGTACTTC

D: TRBD2
V: TRBV5-1
size: once
J: TRBJ2-1
CDR3: CASSLGLAGGGNEQFF
DNA: TGCGCCAGCAGCCTTGGACTAGCGGGAGGCGGAAATGAGCAGTTCTTC

D: TRBD1
V: TRBV11-2
size: -
J: TRBJ1-2
CDR3: CASRPTGTGNGYTF
DNA: TGTGCCAGCAGACCGACCGGGACAGGAAATGGCTACACCTTC

D: -
V: TRBV5-1
size: few
J: TRBJ2-6
CDR3: CASSLIREARSGANVLTF
DNA: TGCGCCAGCAGCTTGATACGGGAAGCGAGGTCTGGGGCCAACGTCCTGACTTTC

D: -
V: TRBV4-3
size: -
J: TRBJ2-3
CDR3: CASTKGGSSTDTQYF
DNA: TGCGCCAGCACCAAGGGGGGGAGTAGCACAGATACGCAGTATTTT

D: -
V: TRBV9
size: -
J: TRBJ1-1
CDR3: CASSPAGTAEAFF
DNA: TGTGCCAGCAGCCCGGCAGGCACCGCTGAAGCTTTCTTT

D: TRBD1
V: TRBV19
size: -
J: TRBJ2-5
CDR3: CASSLDREETQYF
DNA: TGTGCCAGTAGTCTTGACAGGGAAGAGACCCAGTACTTC

D: TRBD1
V: TRBV6-1
size: few
J: TRBJ2-7
CDR3: CASSGRDRGSYEQYF
DNA: TGTGCCAGCAGTGGCCGGGACAGGGGATCCTACGAGCAGTACTTC

D: TRBD1
V: TRBV29-1
size: -
J: TRBJ1-3
CDR3: CSVKTGSGNTIYF
DNA: TGCAGCGTTAAGACAGGGTCTGGAAACACCATATATTTT

D: -
V: TRBV27
size: -
J: TRBJ2-6
CDR3: CASSSGFSGANVLTF
DNA: TGTGCCAGCAGTTCAGGGTTCTCTGGGGCCAACGTCCTGACTTTC

D: -
V: TRBV19
size: -
J: TRBJ1-3
CDR3: CASSITGGDLNSGNTIYF
DNA: TGTGCCAGTAGTATCACCGGGGGAGACCTTAACTCTGGAAACACCATATATTTT

D: -
V: TRBV7-9
size: -
J: TRBJ2-7
CDR3: CASSLVSGYEQYF
DNA: TGTGCCAGCAGCTTAGTATCCGGCTACGAGCAGTACTTC

D: -
V: TRBV27
size: -
J: TRBJ2-7
CDR3: CASSSTWGEKYNEQYF
DNA: TGTGCCAGCAGTTCCACTTGGGGGGAGAAGTATAACGAGCAGTACTTC

D: -
V: TRBV28
size: -
J: TRBJ1-5
CDR3: CASRRDLSNQPQHF
DNA: TGTGCCAGCAGGCGGGACCTTTCGAATCAGCCCCAGCATTTT

D: TRBD1
V: TRBV7-9
size: -
J: TRBJ2-7
CDR3: CASSLAYGTDPYEQYF
DNA: TGTGCCAGCAGCTTAGCGTACGGGACAGATCCCTACGAGCAGTACTTC

D: -
V: TRBV27
size: -
J: TRBJ1-1
CDR3: CASSANRGGRTRLLYTEAFF
DNA: TGTGCCAGCAGTGCCAACCGCGGGGGGCGGACGCGACTCCTGTACACTGAAGCTTTCTTT

D: TRBD2
V: TRBV27
size: few
J: TRBJ2-7
CDR3: CASSLSIWGGYEQYF
DNA: TGTGCCAGCAGTTTATCGATCTGGGGGGGCTACGAGCAGTACTTC

D: -
V: TRBV21-1
size: -
J: TRBJ2-7
CDR3: CASSTPSTVVYEQYF
DNA: TGTGCCAGCAGCACACCTTCTACGGTTGTCTACGAGCAGTACTTC

D: -
V: TRBV5-1
size: few
J: TRBJ2-7
CDR3: CASSLVISYEQYF
DNA: TGCGCCAGCAGCCTGGTTATCTCCTACGAGCAGTACTTC

D: -
V: TRBV29-1
size: -
J: TRBJ1-1
CDR3: CSVDGGLDTEAFF
DNA: TGCAGCGTTGATGGAGGGCTGGACACTGAAGCTTTCTTT

D: -
V: TRBV13
size: -
J: TRBJ2-5
CDR3: CASSPRGSQETQYF
DNA: TGTGCCAGCAGCCCACGGGGGAGCCAAGAGACCCAGTACTTC

D: TRBD1
V: TRBV6-5
size: once
J: TRBJ2-2
CDR3: CASSYSISGGPGELFF
DNA: TGTGCCAGCAGTTACTCGATATCAGGGGGCCCCGGGGAGCTGTTTTTT

D: -
V: TRBV2
size: -
J: TRBJ1-5
CDR3: CASRRIRDSNQPQHF
DNA: TGTGCCAGCCGCCGAATCAGGGATAGCAATCAGCCCCAGCATTTT

D: TRBD1
V: TRBV7-9
size: once
J: TRBJ1-3
CDR3: CASSSGQAGGNTIYF
DNA: TGTGCCAGCAGCTCCGGACAGGCTGGTGGAAACACCATATATTTT

D: TRBD1
V: TRBV30
size: -
J: TRBJ1-1
CDR3: CAWTRQGTTEAFF
DNA: TGTGCCTGGACCCGACAGGGGACCACTGAAGCTTTCTTT

D: -
V: TRBV28
size: -
J: TRBJ2-7
CDR3: CASSSDRVYEQYF
DNA: TGTGCCAGCAGTTCTGACAGAGTCTACGAGCAGTACTTC

D: -
V: TRBV6-1
size: -
J: TRBJ1-2
CDR3: CASSEAFYTEQPYGYTF
DNA: TGTGCCAGCAGTGAAGCATTCTATACAGAACAACCCTATGGCTACACCTTC

D: -
V: TRBV19
size: -
J: TRBJ2-1
CDR3: CASSPWSGLGNGDEQFF
DNA: TGTGCCAGTAGTCCCTGGTCGGGATTGGGGAATGGGGATGAGCAGTTCTTC

D: TRBD2
V: TRBV29-1
size: -
J: TRBJ2-1
CDR3: CSAEGTSGNEQFF
DNA: TGCAGCGCTGAGGGGACTAGCGGGAATGAGCAGTTCTTC

D: TRBD1
V: TRBV7-9
size: -
J: TRBJ1-2
CDR3: CASSFPGQGNYANYGYTF
DNA: TGTGCCAGCAGCTTTCCTGGACAGGGCAACTATGCTAACTATGGCTACACCTTC

D: TRBD2
V: TRBV12-5
size: -
J: TRBJ2-1
CDR3: CASDKGLAGSSYNEQFF
DNA: TGTGCTAGTGATAAGGGACTAGCGGGAAGCTCCTACAATGAGCAGTTCTTC

D: TRBD1
V: TRBV29-1
size: once
J: TRBJ2-5
CDR3: CSVQGGRYLERGETQYF
DNA: TGCAGCGTACAGGGGGGTAGGTACCTTGAAAGAGGAGAGACCCAGTACTTC